This passage covers 17 T cell receptor beta chains from one sample sequenced in a study of OX40 agonist ivuxolimab in advanced cancers. Assay used: immunoSEQ multiplex PCR; TCRdb lists only in-frame clones, some missing. The profile shows some 74,000 clones, roughly four fifths of them singletons. The source was CD4+ or CD8+ T cells sorted from blood, collected in a trial of the OX40 agonist ivuxolimab. Receptors originate from an adult with an advanced solid tumor such as melanoma, head and neck, liver or kidney cancer.

A few counts support this clone. This chain links TRBV19 with TRBJ2-4, with D possibly being TRBD1 (6 bases). Germline assignment: CDR1 LNHDA and CDR2 SQIVND (reference sequence). The CDR3 runs 14 residues. Deletions cut 3 bases from V and 8 bases from J, with 14 bases between. CDR3 nucleotide sequence: TGTGCCAGTAGTATTGGTGGACAGAGGGACATTCAGTACTTC. Translating it yields CASSIGGQRDIQYF.

The chain couples TRBV10-3 to TRBJ1-6; D is ambiguous. The V end lost 3 bases, the J end lost 7 bases, and 7 bases lay between the germline ends. Germline V lookup: CDR1 ENHRY, CDR2 SYGVKD. The CDR3 has 13 amino acids. CDR3 loop: CAISDRLNSPLHF. The CDR3 DNA sequence: TGTGCCATCAGTGACAGGTTGAATTCACCCCTCCACTTT.

This clone was detected once. This chain joins TRBV7-2 and TRBJ2-2; D gene uncertain. The V end was cut by 2 bases, the J end by 3 bases, with 7 bases between. The CDR3 length is 14 residues. Germline V gene data show CDR1 as SGHTA and CDR2 as FQGNSA. This CDR3 reads CASSLFPYTGELFF. DNA for the CDR3: TGTGCCAGCAGCTTATTCCCCTACACCGGGGAGCTGTTTTTT.

The chain employs TRBV4-2 and TRBJ2-3; D not resolved. Trimming stripped 0 bases from V and 0 bases from J, with 13 bases between. CDR3 length equals 17 residues. Germline loops: CDR1 LGHNA, CDR2 YNFKEQ. CDR3 amino acids: CASSQDLATTSTDTQYF. The DNA for the CDR3 is TGTGCCAGCAGCCAAGATTTGGCAACAACTAGCACAGATACGCAGTATTTT.

The rearrangement joins TRBV7-6 to TRBJ1-4; D is unresolved. This CDR3 is 16 amino acids long. V was pared by 4 bases and J by 0 bases, with 12 bases between. Germline V CDR1 and CDR2: SGHVS, FNYEAQ. CDR3 bases: TGTGCCAGCAGCTACGACCGGGCTCCAACTAATGAAAAACTGTTTTTT. This gives the protein CASSYDRAPTNEKLFF.

This clone was seen only once. The CDR3 DNA reads as TGCGCCAGCAGCCGCCTGGGTTCAGAGGAGACCCAGTACTTC. Encoded protein: CASSRLGSEETQYF. The chain recombines TRBV4-3 with TRBJ2-5; D remains ambiguous. CDR1 and CDR2 (germline): LGHNA, YSLEER. The CDR3 is made up of 14 amino acids. The ends were cut back, 4 bases at V and 5 bases at J, with 14 bases in the middle.

The CDR3 DNA sequence: TGTGCCAGCTCACCGGACGGGGCCTACGAGCAGTACTTC. Protein product: CASSPDGAYEQYF. The V and J genes are TRBV18 and TRBJ2-7, with TRBD2 as a possible D gene (5 bases). Germline V gene sequence: CDR1 KGHSH, CDR2 LQKENI. The germline V and J ends were trimmed by 3 bases and 2 bases, with 8 bases remaining between them. The CDR3 extends over 13 amino acids.

This chain uses TRBV28 with TRBJ2-7, with 12 bases lining up with TRBD1. The length of the CDR3 is 14 residues. Germline V gives CDR1 MDHEN, CDR2 SYDVKM. Germline trimming cut 4 bases from V and 7 bases from J; bases unmatched to any gene: 5. DNA of the CDR3: TGTGCCAGCAGTTCGGGACAGGGGGCGGGGGAGCAGTACTTC. Its protein product is CASSSGQGAGEQYF.

This sequence joins TRBV5-8 and TRBJ1-5; D is uncertain. Trimming shortened V by 3 bases and J by 7 bases, and 11 bases separated the two germline ends. Germline V lookup: CDR1 SGHTS, CDR2 YDEGEE. The CDR3 runs 13 residues. The CDR3 spells CASSSGDLQPQHF. CDR3 DNA: TGTGCCAGCAGCTCCGGGGATCTCCAGCCCCAGCATTTT.

The rearrangement links TRBV13 to TRBJ2-5; TRBD1 might be the D (7 bases). V was clipped by 5 bases and J by 5 bases, with 15 bases between them. CDR3 size: 14 residues. Germline V lookup: CDR1 PRHDT, CDR2 FYEKMQ (reference sequence). This CDR3 is CASSQGGGFETQYF. The CDR3 coding sequence is TGTGCCAGCAGCCAGGGGGGTGGGTTCGAGACCCAGTACTTC.

The CDR3 region is CASSTGTGNTEAFF. The CDR3 bases are TGTGCCAGCAGCACCGGGACAGGGAACACTGAAGCTTTCTTT. The chain couples TRBV6-5 to TRBJ1-1; 8 positions match TRBD1. V lost 6 bases, J lost 1 base, and 4 bases stayed unmatched. Germline V gene sequence: CDR1 MNHEY, CDR2 SVGAGI. This CDR3 spans 14 amino acids.

J is TRBJ1-4 and V is TRBV5-1; D is unclear. The germline gives CDR1 SGHRS, CDR2 YFSETQ. This CDR3 has 16 amino acids. V lost 0 bases and J 4 bases, leaving 13 bases between the germline ends. CDR3 sequence: CASSLGGAAINEKLFF. CDR3 DNA sequence: TGCGCCAGCAGCTTGGGGGGAGCGGCAATTAATGAAAAACTGTTTTTT.

The chain recombines TRBV21-1 with TRBJ1-4. TRBV21-1 is given as a pseudogene. The CDR3 is made up of 12 amino acids. CDR3 DNA sequence: TGTGCCAGCAGCGGAAGTAATGAAAAACTGTTTTTT. It translates to CASSGSNEKLFF.

The V call is TRBV5-1, the J call TRBJ2-7, with 11 positions matching TRBD1. CDR1 is SGHRS and CDR2 is YFSETQ in the germline V gene. There are 14 residues in the CDR3. The V segment lost 7 bases and the J segment 3 bases; nucleotides outside the gene matches: 6. CDR3 protein: CASAPGTGGYEQYF. CDR3 in DNA: TGCGCCAGCGCCCCCGGGACAGGGGGCTACGAGCAGTACTTC. The full variable domain, in which reference TRBV5-1 and TRBJ2-7 provide the parts outside the CDR3, is KAGVTQTPRYLIKTRGQQVTLSCSPISGHRSVSWYQQTPGQGLQFLFEYFSETQRNKGNFPGRFSGRQFSNSRSEMNVSTLELGDSALYLCASAPGTGGYEQYFGPGTRLTVT.

The chain carries TRBV7-9 and TRBJ2-2; TRBD2 might be the D (6 bases). This CDR3 has 15 amino acids. Germline loops: CDR1 SEHNR, CDR2 FQNEAQ (reference sequence). The V gene lost 4 bases and the J gene lost 6 bases, with 15 bases spanning the gap. CDR3 in amino acids: CASSSRLVKAGELFF. DNA for the CDR3: TGTGCCAGCAGCTCTCGACTAGTCAAAGCCGGGGAGCTGTTTTTT.

The chain uses TRBV25-1 and TRBJ2-7; D gene uncertain. The V end lost 2 bases, the J end lost 2 bases, and 16 bases lay between the germline ends. There are 16 residues in the CDR3. The germline V gene encodes CDR1 MGHDK and CDR2 SYGVNS. The CDR3 sequence: CASSETPSSRAYEQYF. In DNA form, the CDR3 reads TGTGCCAGCAGTGAAACTCCCAGCTCCCGGGCCTACGAGCAGTACTTC.

The gene calls are TRBV2 and TRBJ1-4; D call uncertain. The germline V gene has CDR1 SNHLY and CDR2 FYNNEI. CDR3 length: 13 amino acids. The V gene lost 11 bases and the J gene lost 6 bases, with 16 bases spanning the gap. This CDR3 is CAGMSDGYEKLFF. The CDR3 DNA follows: TGTGCCGGAATGTCTGACGGCTATGAAAAACTGTTTTTT.